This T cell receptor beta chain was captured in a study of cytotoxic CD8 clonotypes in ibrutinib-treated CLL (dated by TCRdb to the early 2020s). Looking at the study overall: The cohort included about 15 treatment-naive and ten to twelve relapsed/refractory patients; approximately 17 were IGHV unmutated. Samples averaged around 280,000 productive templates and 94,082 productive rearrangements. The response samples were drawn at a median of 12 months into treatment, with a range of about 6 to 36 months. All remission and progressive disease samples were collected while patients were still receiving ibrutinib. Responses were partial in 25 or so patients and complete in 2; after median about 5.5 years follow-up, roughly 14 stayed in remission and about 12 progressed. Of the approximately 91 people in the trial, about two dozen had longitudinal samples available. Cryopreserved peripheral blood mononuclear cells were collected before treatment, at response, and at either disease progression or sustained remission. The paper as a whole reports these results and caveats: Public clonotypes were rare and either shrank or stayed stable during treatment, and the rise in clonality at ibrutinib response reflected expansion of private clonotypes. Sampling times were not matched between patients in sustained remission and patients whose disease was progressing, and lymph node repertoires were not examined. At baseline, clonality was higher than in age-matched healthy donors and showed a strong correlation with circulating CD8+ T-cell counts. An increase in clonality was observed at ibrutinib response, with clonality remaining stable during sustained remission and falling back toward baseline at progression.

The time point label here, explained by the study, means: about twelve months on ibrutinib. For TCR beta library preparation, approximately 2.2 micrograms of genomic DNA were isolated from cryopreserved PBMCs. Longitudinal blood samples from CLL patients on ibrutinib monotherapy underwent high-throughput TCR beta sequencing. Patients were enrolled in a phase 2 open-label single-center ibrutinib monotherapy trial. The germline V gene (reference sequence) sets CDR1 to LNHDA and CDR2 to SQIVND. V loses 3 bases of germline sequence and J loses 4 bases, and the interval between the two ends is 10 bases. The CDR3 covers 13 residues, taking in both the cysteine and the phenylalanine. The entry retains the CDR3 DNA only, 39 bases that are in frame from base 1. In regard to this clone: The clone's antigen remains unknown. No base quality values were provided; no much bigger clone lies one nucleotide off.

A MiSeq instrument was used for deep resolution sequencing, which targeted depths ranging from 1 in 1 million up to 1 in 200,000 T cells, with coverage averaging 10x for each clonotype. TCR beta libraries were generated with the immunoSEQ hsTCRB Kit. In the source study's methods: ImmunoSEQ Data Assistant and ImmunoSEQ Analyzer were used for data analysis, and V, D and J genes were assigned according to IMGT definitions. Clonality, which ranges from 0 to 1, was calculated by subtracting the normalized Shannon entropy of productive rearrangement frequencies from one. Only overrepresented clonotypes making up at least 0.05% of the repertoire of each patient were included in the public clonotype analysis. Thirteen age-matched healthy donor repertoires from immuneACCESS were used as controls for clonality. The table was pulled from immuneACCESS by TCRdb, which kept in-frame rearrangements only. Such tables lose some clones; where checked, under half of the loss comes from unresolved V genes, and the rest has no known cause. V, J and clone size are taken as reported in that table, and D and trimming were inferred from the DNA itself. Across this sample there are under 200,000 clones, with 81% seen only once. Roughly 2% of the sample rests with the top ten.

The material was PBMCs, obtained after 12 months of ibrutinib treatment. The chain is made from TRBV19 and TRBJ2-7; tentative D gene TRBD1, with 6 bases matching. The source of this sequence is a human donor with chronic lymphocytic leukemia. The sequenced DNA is TGTGCCAGTAGTATGGGAAGGGGGTACGAGCAGTACTTC. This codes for CASSMGRGYEQYF.